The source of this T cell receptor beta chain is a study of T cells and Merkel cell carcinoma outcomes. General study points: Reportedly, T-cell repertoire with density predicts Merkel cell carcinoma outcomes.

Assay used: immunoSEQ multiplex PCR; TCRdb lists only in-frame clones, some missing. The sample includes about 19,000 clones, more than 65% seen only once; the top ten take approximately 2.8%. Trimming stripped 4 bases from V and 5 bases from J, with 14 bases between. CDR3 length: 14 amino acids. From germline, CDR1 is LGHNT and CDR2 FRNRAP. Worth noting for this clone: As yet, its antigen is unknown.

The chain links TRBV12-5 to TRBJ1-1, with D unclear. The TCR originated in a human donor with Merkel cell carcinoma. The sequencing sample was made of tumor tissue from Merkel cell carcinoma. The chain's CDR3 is CASGWGNRLTEAFF. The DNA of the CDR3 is TGTGCTAGTGGTTGGGGAAACCGACTGACTGAAGCTTTCTTT.